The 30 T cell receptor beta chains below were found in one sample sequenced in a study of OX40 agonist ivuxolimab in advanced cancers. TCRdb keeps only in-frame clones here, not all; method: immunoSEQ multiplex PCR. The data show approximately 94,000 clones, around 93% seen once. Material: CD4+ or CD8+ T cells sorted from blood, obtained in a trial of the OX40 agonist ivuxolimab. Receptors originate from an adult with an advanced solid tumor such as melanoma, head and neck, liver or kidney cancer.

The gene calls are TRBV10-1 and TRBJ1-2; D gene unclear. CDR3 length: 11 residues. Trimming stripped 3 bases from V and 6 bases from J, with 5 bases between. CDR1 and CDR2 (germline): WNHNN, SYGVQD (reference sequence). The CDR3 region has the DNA TGCGCCAGCAGTGAACGGAATGGCTACACCTTC. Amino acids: CASSERNGYTF.

The CDR3 here is CASSPYTGTDTQYF. CDR3 nucleotides: TGTGCCAGCTCACCCTACACGGGCACAGATACGCAGTATTTT. The chain is built from TRBV18 and TRBJ2-3; D is ambiguous. V dropped 3 bases and J dropped 1 base, with 8 bases sitting between them. The CDR3 is 14 amino acids. The germline V gene encodes CDR1 KGHSH and CDR2 LQKENI.

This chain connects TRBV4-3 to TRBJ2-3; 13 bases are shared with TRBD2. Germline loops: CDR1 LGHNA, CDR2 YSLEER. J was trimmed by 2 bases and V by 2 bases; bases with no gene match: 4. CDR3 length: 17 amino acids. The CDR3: CASSQRLAGGYTDTQYF. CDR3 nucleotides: TGCGCCAGCAGCCAAAGACTAGCGGGAGGTTACACAGATACGCAGTATTTT.

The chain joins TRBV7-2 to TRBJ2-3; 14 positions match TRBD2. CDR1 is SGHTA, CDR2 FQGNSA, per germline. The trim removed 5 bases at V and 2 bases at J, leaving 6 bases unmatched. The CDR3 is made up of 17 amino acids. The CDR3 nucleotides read TGTGCCAGCAGCCCGAGGACTAGCGGGAGGAACACAGATACGCAGTATTTT. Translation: CASSPRTSGRNTDTQYF.

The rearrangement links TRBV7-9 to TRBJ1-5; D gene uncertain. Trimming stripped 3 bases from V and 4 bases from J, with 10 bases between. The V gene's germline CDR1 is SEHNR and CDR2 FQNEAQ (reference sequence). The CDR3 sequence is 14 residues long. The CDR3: CASSLAGLNQPQHF. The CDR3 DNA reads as TGTGCCAGCAGCTTGGCCGGCCTTAATCAGCCCCAGCATTTT. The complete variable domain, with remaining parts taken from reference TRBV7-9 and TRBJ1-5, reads DTGVSQNPRHKITKRGQNVTFRCDPISEHNRLYWYRQTLGQGPEFLTYFQNEAQLEKSRLLSDRFSAERPKGSFSTLEIQRTEQGDSAMYLCASSLAGLNQPQHFGDGTRLSIL.

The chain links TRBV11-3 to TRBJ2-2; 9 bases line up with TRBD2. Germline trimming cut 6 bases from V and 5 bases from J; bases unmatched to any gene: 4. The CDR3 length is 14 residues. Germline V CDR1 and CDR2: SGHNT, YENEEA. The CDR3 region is CASRDTSGTGELFF. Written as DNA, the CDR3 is TGTGCCAGCAGGGACACTAGCGGGACCGGGGAGCTGTTTTTT.

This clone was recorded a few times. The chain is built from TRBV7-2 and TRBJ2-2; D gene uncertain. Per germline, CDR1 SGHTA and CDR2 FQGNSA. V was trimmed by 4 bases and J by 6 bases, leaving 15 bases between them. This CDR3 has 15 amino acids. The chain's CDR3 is CASSSGFRASGELFF. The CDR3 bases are TGTGCCAGCAGCTCCGGATTCCGGGCGTCCGGGGAGCTGTTTTTT.

The CDR3 loop reads CASSLGQGNNEQFF. CDR3 DNA: TGTGCCAGCAGTCTCGGACAGGGGAACAATGAGCAGTTCTTC. The rearrangement uses TRBV28 and TRBJ2-1, with 9 bases lining up with TRBD1. CDR3 length: 14 amino acids. V was clipped by 5 bases and J by 5 bases; unmatched bases: 4. Germline CDR1 MDHEN, CDR2 SYDVKM.

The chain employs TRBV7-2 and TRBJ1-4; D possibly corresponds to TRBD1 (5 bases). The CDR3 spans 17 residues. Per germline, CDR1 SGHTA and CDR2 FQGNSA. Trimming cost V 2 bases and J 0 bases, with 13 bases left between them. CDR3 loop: CASSLNLRGATNEKLFF. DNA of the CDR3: TGTGCCAGCAGCTTAAATTTAAGGGGCGCAACTAATGAAAAACTGTTTTTT.

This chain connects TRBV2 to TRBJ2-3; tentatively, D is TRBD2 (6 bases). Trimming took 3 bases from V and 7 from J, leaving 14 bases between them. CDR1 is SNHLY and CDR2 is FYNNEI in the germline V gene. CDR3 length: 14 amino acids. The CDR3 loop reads CASSDQGGRYTQYF. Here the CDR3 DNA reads TGTGCCAGCAGTGACCAGGGAGGCAGGTATACGCAGTATTTT.

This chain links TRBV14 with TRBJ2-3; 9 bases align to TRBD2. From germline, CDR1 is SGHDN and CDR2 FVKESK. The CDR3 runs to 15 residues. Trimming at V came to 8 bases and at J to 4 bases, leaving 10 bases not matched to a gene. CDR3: CASGLGSGSADTQYF. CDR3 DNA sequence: TGTGCCAGCGGATTGGGTAGCGGGAGTGCAGATACGCAGTATTTT.

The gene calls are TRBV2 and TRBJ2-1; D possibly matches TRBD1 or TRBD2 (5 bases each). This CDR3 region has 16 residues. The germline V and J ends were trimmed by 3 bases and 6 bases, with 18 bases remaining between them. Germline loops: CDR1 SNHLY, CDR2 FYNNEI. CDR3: CASSDHRTRGVNEQFF. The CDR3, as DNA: TGTGCCAGCAGTGATCATAGGACGAGAGGGGTCAATGAGCAGTTCTTC.

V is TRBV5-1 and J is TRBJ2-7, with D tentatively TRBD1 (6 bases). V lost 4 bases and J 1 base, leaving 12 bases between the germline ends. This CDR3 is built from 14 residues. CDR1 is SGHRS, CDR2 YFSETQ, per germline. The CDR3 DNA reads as TGCGCCAGCAGCCCACAGGGTCAGTCCTACGAGCAGTACTTC. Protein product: CASSPQGQSYEQYF.

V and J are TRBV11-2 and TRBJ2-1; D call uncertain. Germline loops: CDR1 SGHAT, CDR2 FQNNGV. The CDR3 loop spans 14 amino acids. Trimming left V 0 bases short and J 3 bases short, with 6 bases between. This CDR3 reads CASSLEQNYNEQFF. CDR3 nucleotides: TGTGCCAGCAGCTTAGAGCAAAACTACAATGAGCAGTTCTTC.

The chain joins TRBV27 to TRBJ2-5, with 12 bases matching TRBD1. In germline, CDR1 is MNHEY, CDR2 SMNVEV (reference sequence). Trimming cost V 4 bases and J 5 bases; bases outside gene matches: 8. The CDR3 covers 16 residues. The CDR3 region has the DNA TGTGCCAGCAGTTCCCGAGGGACAGGGGGCTGGGAGACCCAGTACTTC. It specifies CASSSRGTGGWETQYF.

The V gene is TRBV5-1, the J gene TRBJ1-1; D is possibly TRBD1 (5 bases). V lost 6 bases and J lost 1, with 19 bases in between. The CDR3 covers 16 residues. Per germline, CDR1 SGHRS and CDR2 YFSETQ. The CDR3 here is CASNPGPIVKNTEAFF. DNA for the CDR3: TGCGCCAGCAACCCAGGGCCCATTGTTAAGAACACTGAAGCTTTCTTT.

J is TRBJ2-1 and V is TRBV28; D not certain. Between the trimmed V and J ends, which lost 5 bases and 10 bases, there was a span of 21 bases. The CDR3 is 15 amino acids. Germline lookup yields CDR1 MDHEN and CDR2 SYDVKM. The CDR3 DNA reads TGTGCCAGCAGTCTTTCCTGGTCCCCTCTGGGGGAGCAGTTCTTC. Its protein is CASSLSWSPLGEQFF.

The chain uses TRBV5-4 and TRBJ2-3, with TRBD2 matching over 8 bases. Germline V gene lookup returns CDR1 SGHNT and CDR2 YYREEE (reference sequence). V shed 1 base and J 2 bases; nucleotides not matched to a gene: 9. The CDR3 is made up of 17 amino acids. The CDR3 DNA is TGTGCCAGCAGCTTGATAGTACTAGCGGATGTCACAGATACGCAGTATTTT. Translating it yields CASSLIVLADVTDTQYF.

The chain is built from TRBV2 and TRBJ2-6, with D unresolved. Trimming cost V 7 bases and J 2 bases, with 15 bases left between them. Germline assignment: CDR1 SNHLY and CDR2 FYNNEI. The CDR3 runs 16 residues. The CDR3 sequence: CASKTNPDAGANVLTF. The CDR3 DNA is TGTGCCAGCAAGACCAACCCAGATGCTGGGGCCAACGTCCTGACTTTC.

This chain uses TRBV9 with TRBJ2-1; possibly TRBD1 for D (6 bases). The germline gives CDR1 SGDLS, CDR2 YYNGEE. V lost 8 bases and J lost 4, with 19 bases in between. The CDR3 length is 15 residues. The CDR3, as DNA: TGTGCCAGTGGCCCCCCTGGGACACGGTACAATGAGCAGTTCTTC. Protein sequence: CASGPPGTRYNEQFF.

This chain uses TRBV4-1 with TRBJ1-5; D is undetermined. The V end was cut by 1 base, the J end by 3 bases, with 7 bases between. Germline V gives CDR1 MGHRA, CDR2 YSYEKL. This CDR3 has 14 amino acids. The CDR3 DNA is TGCGCCAGCAGCCAAGTAGGATACAATCAGCCCCAGCATTTT. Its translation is CASSQVGYNQPQHF.

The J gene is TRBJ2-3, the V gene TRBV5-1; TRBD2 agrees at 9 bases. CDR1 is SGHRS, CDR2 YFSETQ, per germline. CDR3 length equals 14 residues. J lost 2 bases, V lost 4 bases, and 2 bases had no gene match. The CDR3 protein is CASSPSGATDTQYF. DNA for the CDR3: TGCGCCAGCAGCCCTAGCGGGGCCACAGATACGCAGTATTTT.

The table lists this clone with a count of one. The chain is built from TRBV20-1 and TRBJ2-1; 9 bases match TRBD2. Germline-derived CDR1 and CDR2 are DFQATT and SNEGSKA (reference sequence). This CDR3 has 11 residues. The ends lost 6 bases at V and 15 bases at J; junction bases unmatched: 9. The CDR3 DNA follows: TGCAGTGCCCAGACTAGCGGACGCCTGTTCTTC. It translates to CSAQTSGRLFF.

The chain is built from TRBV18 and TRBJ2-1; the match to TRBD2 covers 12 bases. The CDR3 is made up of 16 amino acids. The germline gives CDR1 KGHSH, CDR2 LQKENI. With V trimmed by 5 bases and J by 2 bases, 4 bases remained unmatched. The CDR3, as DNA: TGTGCCAGCTCATCTGGACTAGCGGGACCCTACAATGAGCAGTTCTTC. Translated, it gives CASSSGLAGPYNEQFF.

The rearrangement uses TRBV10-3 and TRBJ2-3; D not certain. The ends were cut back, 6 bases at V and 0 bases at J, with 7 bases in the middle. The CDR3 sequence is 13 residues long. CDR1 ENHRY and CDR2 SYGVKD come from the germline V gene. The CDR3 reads CAISPDSTDTQYF. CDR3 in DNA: TGTGCCATCAGCCCGGACAGCACAGATACGCAGTATTTT.

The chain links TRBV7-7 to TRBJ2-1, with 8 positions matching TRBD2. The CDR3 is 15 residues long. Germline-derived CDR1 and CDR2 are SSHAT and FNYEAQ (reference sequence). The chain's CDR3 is CASAEGTSFNNEQFF. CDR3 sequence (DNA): TGTGCTAGCGCGGAGGGGACTAGTTTCAACAATGAGCAGTTCTTC.

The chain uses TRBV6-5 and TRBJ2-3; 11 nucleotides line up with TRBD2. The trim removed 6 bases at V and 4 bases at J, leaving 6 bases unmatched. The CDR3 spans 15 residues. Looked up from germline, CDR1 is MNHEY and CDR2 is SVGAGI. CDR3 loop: CASRPLAGAADTQYF. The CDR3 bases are TGTGCCAGCAGACCACTAGCGGGAGCCGCAGATACGCAGTATTTT.

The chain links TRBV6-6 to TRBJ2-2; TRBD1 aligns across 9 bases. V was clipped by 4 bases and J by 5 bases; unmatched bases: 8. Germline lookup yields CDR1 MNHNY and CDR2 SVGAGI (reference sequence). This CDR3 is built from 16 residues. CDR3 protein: CASSSYGTGRTGELFF. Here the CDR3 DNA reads TGTGCCAGCAGTTCCTACGGGACAGGGAGGACCGGGGAGCTGTTTTTT.

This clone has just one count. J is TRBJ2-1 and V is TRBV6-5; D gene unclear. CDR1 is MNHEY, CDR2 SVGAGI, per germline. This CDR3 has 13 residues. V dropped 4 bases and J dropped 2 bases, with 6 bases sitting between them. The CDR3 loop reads CASSFDTYNEQFF. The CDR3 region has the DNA TGTGCCAGCAGTTTTGACACCTACAATGAGCAGTTCTTC.

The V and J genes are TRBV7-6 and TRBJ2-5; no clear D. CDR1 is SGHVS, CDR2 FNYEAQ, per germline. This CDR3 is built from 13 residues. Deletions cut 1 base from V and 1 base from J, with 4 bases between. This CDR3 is CASSLVGQETQYF. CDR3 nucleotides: TGTGCCAGCAGCTTAGTCGGCCAAGAGACCCAGTACTTC.